Here is one T cell receptor beta chain with its context. Its matching antigen is unknown. Generated by immunoSEQ multiplex PCR, the TCRdb table keeps only in-frame clones and is missing some. The sample lists approximately 14,000 clones, 55% to 75% occurring once. This sample is part of a study of graft-versus-host responses after intestinal transplantation. Study summary: Anti-thymocyte globulin induction was given to all recipients, followed by tacrolimus and steroids for roughly three years.

Tissue processing of the graft released intraepithelial and lamina propria lymphocytes from it. General study points: GvH clones were found in recipient marrow; some appeared first in ileum or blood.

The specimen was ileum tissue, collected around 700 days after intestinal transplantation. This TCR derives from a human patient who received an intestinal transplant, so some T cells may come from the graft donor.

As DNA, the CDR3 is TGTGCCTGGAGTTCTTACGGGGATTTCAGCTCCTATAATTCACCCCTCCACTTT. Its protein is CAWSSYGDFSSYNSPLHF. The chain joins TRBV30 to TRBJ1-6; D call uncertain. Trimming left V 2 bases short and J 0 bases short, with 17 bases between. In germline, CDR1 is GTSNPN, CDR2 SVGIG (reference sequence). The CDR3 spans 18 residues.